The TCR beta chain described here comes from a study of blood T cells in healthy people across ages. Broader study findings: A roughly linear age-dependent decrease characterized TCR beta diversity per million T cells. Diversity of TCR beta correlated strongly with naive T cell percentage.

Primers used in a second PCR of roughly 6 to 12 cycles were a sample-barcoded 5' primer and a J-beta primer mix. TCRdb analysed the 5' RACE reads with MiXCR anew, one entry per CDR3 protein. This table holds just over 1 million distinct CDR3 sequences, under 45% found once. V was shortened by 8 bases and J by 1 base, with 11 bases between the two germline ends. The CDR3 has 13 amino acids. Germline CDR1 reads MNHNY; CDR2 reads SVGAGI (reference sequence). As regards this clonotype: Antigen unknown.

Each donor had about 10 milliliters of peripheral blood drawn. The material sequenced was blood. This clonotype was sampled from a woman between 55 and 75 years old in good health. The rearrangement joins TRBV6-6 to TRBJ1-1, with a tentative D call TRBD1 (5 bases). Written as DNA, the CDR3 is TGTGCCAGCGAGACCGGGGGGAACACTGAAGCTTTCTTT. Its translation: CASETGGNTEAFF.